One T cell receptor (beta chain) is described in this entry. Its cognate antigen is unknown. The data derive from a study of tissue T cells after allogeneic stem cell transplantation. Whole-study results and caveats: Only a limited share of tissue TCRs appeared in blood or spleen.

The assay was immunoSEQ multiplex PCR, and TCRdb's table has in-frame clones only and misses some. The sample records roughly 25,000 clones, 91% being singletons. This clonotype originated in a male donor aged 60 or over who later had graft-versus-host disease after an allogeneic stem cell transplant. The sequencing here drew on blood, taken before transplantation.

The CDR3 DNA reads as TGTGCCAGCAGTTACTCTCCGGGACCCATCTACGAGCAGTACTTC. It specifies CASSYSPGPIYEQYF. The chain is built from TRBV6-5 and TRBJ2-7, with D possibly called TRBD1 or TRBD2 (5 bases each). V was clipped by 0 bases and J by 3 bases, with 12 bases between them. The length of the CDR3 is 15 residues. From germline, CDR1 is MNHEY and CDR2 SVGAGI.